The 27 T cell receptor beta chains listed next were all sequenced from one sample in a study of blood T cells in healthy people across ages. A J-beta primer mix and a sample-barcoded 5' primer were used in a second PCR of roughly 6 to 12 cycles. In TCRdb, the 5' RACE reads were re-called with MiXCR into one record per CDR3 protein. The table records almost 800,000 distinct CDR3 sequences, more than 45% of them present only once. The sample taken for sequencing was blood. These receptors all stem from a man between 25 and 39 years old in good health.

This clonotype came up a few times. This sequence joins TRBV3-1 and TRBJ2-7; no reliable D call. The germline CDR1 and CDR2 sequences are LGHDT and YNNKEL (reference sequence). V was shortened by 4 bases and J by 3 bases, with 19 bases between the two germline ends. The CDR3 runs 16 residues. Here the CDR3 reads CASSPSPGLRVYEQYF. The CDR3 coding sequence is TGTGCCAGCAGCCCGAGTCCGGGCCTTAGAGTCTACGAGCAGTACTTC.

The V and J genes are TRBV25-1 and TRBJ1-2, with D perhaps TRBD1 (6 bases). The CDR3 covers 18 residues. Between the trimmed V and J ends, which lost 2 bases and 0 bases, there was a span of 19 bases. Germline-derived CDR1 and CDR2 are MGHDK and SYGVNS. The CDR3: CASSEPPGTKRANYGYTF. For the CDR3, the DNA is TGTGCCAGCAGTGAACCTCCCGGGACAAAGCGGGCTAACTATGGCTACACCTTC.

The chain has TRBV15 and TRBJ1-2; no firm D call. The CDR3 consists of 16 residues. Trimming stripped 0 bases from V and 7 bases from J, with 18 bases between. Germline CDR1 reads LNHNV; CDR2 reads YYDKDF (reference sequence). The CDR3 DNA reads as TGTGCCACCAGCAGAGATTGGGCCCTAGGCCCAAGTGGCTACACCTTC. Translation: CATSRDWALGPSGYTF.

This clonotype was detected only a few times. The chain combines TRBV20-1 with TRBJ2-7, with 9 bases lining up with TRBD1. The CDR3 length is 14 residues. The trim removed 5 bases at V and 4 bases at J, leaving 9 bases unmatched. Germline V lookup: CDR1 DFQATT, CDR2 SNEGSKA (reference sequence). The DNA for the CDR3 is TGCAGTGCTTCCACCGACAGGGGGATGTACGAGCAGTACTTC. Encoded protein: CSASTDRGMYEQYF.

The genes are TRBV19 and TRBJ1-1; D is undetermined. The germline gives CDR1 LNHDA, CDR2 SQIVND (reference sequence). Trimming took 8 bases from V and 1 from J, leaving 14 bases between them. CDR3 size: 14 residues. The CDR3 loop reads CASSWPRRNTEAFF. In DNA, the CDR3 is TGTGCCAGTTCATGGCCCAGAAGGAACACTGAAGCTTTCTTT.

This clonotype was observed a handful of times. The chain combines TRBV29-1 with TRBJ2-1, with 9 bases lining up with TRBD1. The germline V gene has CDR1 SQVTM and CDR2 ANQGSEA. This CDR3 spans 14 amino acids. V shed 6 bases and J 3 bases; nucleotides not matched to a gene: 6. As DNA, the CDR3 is TGCAGCGTGAACGGACAGGGGCACTACAATGAGCAGTTCTTC. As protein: CSVNGQGHYNEQFF.

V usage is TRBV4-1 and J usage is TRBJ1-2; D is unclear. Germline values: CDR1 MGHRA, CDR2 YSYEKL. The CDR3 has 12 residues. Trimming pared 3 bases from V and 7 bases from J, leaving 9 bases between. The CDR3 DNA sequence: TGCGCCAGCAGCCAGGGAAGTATTGGCTACACCTTC. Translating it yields CASSQGSIGYTF.

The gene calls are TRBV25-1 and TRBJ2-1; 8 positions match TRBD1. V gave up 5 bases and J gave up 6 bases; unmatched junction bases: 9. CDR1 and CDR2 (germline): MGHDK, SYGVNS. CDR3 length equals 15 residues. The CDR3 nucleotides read TGTGCCAGCAGTCAAACTAGGACAGGGTTCAATGAGCAGTTCTTC. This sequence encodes CASSQTRTGFNEQFF.

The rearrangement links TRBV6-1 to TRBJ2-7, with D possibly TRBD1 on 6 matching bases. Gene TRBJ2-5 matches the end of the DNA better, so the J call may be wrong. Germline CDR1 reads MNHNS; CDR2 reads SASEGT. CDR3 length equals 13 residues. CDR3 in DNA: TGTGCCAGCAGAGACAGGTCAAAAGAGACCCAGTACTTC. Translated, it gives CASRDRSKETQYF.

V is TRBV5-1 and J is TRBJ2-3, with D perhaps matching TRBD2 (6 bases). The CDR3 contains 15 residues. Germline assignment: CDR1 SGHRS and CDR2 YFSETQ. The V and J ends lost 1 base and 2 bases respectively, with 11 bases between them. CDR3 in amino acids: CASSLRGGPTDTQYF. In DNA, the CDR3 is TGCGCCAGCAGCTTGAGAGGAGGGCCCACAGATACGCAGTATTTT. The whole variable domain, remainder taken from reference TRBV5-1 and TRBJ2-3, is KAGVTQTPRYLIKTRGQQVTLSCSPISGHRSVSWYQQTPGQGLQFLFEYFSETQRNKGNFPGRFSGRQFSNSRSEMNVSTLELGDSALYLCASSLRGGPTDTQYFGPGTRLTVL.

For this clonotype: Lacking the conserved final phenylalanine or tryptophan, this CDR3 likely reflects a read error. The CDR3 loop reads CASSFPRLAGADTQYS. In DNA, the CDR3 is TGTGCCAGCAGTTTCCCTCGACTAGCGGGAGCAGATACGCAGTATTCT. The chain links TRBV12-3 or TRBV12-4 to TRBJ2-3; 12 bases agree with TRBD2. V lost 3 bases and J lost 4; bases outside the gene matches: 5. CDR3 length: 16 amino acids.

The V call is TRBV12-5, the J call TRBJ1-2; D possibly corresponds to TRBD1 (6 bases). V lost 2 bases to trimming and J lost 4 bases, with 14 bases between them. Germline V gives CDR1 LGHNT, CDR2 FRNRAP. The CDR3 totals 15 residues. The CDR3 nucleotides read TGTGCTAGTGGTTTGCTGGGGGGCTATCCCTATGGCTACACCTTC. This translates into CASGLLGGYPYGYTF.

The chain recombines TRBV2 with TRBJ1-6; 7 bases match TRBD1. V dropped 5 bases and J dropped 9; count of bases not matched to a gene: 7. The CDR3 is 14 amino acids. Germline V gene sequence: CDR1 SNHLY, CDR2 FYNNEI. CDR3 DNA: TGTGCCAGCAGTCAAGACAGGGTTAGTTCACCCCTCCACTTT. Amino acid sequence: CASSQDRVSSPLHF.

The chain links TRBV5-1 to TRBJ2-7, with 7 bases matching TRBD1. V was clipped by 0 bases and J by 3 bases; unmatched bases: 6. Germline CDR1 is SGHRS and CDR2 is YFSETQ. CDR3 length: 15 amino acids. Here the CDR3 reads CASSLEGGTGYEQYF. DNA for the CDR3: TGCGCCAGCAGCTTGGAAGGGGGCACAGGCTACGAGCAGTACTTC. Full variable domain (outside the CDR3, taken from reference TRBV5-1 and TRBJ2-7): KAGVTQTPRYLIKTRGQQVTLSCSPISGHRSVSWYQQTPGQGLQFLFEYFSETQRNKGNFPGRFSGRQFSNSRSEMNVSTLELGDSALYLCASSLEGGTGYEQYFGPGTRLTVT.

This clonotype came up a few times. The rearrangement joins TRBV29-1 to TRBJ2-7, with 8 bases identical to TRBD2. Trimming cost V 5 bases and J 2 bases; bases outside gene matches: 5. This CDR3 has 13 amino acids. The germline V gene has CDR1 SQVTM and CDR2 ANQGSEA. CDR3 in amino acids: CSVRRSGAYEQYF. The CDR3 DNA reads TGCAGCGTTCGACGTAGCGGGGCCTACGAGCAGTACTTC.

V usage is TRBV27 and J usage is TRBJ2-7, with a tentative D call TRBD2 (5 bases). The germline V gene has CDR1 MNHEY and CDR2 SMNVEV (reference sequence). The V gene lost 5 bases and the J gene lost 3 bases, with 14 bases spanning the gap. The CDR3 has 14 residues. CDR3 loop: CASSLSGKLYEQYF. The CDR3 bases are TGTGCCAGCAGTCTTTCCGGGAAGCTCTACGAGCAGTACTTC.

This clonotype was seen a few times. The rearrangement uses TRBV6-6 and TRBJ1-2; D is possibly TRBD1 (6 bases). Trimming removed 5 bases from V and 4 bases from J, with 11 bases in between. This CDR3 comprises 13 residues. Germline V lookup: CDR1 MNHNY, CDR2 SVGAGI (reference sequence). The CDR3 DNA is TGTGCCAGCAGTCTCGAGGACAGCTATGGCTACACCTTC. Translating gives CASSLEDSYGYTF.

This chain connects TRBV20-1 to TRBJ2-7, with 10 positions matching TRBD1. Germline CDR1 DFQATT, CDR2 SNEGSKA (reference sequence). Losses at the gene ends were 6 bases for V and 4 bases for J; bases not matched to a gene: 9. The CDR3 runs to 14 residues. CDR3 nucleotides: TGCAGTGCGGAGGGACAGGGGACTTTGTACGAGCAGTACTTC. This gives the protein CSAEGQGTLYEQYF.

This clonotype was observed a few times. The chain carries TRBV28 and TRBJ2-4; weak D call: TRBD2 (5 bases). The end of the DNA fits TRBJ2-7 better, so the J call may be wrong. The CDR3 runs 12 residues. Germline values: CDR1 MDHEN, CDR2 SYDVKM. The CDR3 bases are TGTGCCAGCGGGAGACAAGCCTACGAGCAGTACTTC. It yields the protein CASGRQAYEQYF.

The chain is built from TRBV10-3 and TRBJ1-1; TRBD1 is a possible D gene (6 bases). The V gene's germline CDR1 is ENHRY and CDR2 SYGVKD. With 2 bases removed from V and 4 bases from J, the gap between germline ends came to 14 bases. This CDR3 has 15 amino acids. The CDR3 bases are TGTGCCATCAGTGAGCCCGCAGGGGTGACCACTGAAGCTTTCTTT. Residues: CAISEPAGVTTEAFF.

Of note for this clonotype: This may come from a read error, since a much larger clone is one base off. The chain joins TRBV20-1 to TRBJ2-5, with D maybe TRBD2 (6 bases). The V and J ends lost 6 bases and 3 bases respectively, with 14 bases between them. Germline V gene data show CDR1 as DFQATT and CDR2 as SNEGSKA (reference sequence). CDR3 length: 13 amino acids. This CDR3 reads CSAVGTLKETQYF. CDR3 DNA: TGCAGTGCCGTTGGGACTTTAAAAGAGACCCAGTACTTC.

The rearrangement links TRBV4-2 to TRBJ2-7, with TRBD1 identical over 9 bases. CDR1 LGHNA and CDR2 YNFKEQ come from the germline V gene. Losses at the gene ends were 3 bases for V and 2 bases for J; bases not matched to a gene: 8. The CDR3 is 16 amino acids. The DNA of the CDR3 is TGTGCCAGCAGCCATTCCGGGGGGACAGGGACCTACGAGCAGTACTTC. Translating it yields CASSHSGGTGTYEQYF.

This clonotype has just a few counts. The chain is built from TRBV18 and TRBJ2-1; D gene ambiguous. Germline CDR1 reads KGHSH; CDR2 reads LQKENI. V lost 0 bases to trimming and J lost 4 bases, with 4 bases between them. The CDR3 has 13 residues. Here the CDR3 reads CASSPPGYNEQFF. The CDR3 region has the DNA TGTGCCAGCTCACCACCGGGATACAATGAGCAGTTCTTC.

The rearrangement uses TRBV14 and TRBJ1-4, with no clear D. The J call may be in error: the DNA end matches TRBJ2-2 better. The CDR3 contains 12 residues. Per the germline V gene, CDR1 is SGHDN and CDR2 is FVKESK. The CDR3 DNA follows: TGTGCCAGCAGCCAAGAGGGCGGGGAGCTGTTTTTT. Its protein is CASSQEGGELFF.

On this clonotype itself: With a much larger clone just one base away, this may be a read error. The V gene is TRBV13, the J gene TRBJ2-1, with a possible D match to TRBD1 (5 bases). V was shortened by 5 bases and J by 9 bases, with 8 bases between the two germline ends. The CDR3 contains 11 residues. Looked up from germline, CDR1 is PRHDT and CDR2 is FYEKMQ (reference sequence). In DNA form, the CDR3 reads TGTGCCAGCAGCATAAGGGGTGAGCAGTTCTTC. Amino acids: CASSIRGEQFF.

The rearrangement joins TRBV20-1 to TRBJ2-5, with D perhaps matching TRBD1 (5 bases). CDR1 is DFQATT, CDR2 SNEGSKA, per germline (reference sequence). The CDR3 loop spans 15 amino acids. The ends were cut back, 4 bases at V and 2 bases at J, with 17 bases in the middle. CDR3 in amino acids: CSATAWTHTQETQYF. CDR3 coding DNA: TGCAGTGCTACCGCATGGACACATACGCAAGAGACCCAGTACTTC.

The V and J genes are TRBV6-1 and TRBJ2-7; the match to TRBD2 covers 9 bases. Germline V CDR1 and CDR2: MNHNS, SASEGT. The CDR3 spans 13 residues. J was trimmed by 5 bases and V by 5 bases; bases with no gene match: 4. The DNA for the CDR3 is TGTGCCAGCAGTCTGAGACTAGCGGACGAGCAGTACTTC. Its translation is CASSLRLADEQYF.